A selection of T cell receptor beta chains follows, all from one sample in a study of T cell responses to AZD1222 COVID-19 vaccine. Method: immunoSEQ multiplex PCR; TCRdb's copy keeps in-frame clones and lacks some. Of 120,000 to 150,000 clones listed, around 90% are singletons. Sequenced here: peripheral blood, sampled 28 days after the second AZD1222 dose. The receptors originated from an adult who received the AZD1222 COVID-19 vaccine. CDR3s include the opening cysteine and the closing phenylalanine or tryptophan. Fields, in order: V gene, clone size, D gene, J gene, CDR3 DNA, CDR3 protein. A D gene is named only where the DNA matches it firmly. Size values are once, few and many counts, or a class for expanded clones, and some rows have none.

V gene: TRBV10-3
clone size: -
D gene: -
J gene: TRBJ1-5
CDR3 DNA: TGTGCCATCAGTGAGGGGCAGGTTGGCAATCAGCCCCAGCATTTT
CDR3 protein: CAISEGQVGNQPQHF

V gene: TRBV4-3
clone size: once
D gene: -
J gene: TRBJ1-2
CDR3 DNA: TGCGCCAGCAGCCAAGCGAGAAACAGCCTGCTGGATGGCTACACCTTC
CDR3 protein: CASSQARNSLLDGYTF

V gene: TRBV7-3
clone size: -
D gene: -
J gene: TRBJ2-2
CDR3 DNA: TGTGCCAGCAAAACGCAGGGGACGGGCGGGGAGCTGTTTTTT
CDR3 protein: CASKTQGTGGELFF

V gene: TRBV6-6
clone size: few
D gene: -
J gene: TRBJ2-7
CDR3 DNA: TGTGCCAGCAGCCCACCCCAGAGCTACGAGCAGTACTTC
CDR3 protein: CASSPPQSYEQYF

V gene: TRBV4-1
clone size: -
D gene: TRBD1
J gene: TRBJ1-4
CDR3 DNA: TGCGCCAGCAGACAAGGGGGACAGGGGCCAGGAAATGAAAAACTGTTTTTT
CDR3 protein: CASRQGGQGPGNEKLFF

V gene: TRBV6-5
clone size: -
D gene: TRBD2
J gene: TRBJ2-2
CDR3 DNA: TGTGCCAGCAGTTACGAGATGGGACTAGCCACCGGGGAGCTGTTTTTT
CDR3 protein: CASSYEMGLATGELFF

V gene: TRBV18
clone size: -
D gene: -
J gene: TRBJ1-2
CDR3 DNA: TGTGCCAGCTCACCGCCCTTCCCTAATCTCCAGGATTTGGAGGATGGCTACACCTTC
CDR3 protein: CASSPPFPNLQDLEDGYTF

V gene: TRBV19
clone size: -
D gene: -
J gene: TRBJ1-6
CDR3 DNA: TGTGCCAGTAGGTTATGGGGTAATTCACCCCTCCACTTT
CDR3 protein: CASRLWGNSPLHF

V gene: TRBV28
clone size: once
D gene: -
J gene: TRBJ2-5
CDR3 DNA: TGTGCCAGCAGTTTCCGACTAGTCAGGTACCAAGAGACCCAGTACTTC
CDR3 protein: CASSFRLVRYQETQYF

V gene: TRBV27
clone size: -
D gene: -
J gene: TRBJ2-7
CDR3 DNA: TGTGCCAGCAGCGATGCGAAAGGGGGCTCCTACGAGCAGTACTTC
CDR3 protein: CASSDAKGGSYEQYF

V gene: TRBV4-1
clone size: -
D gene: -
J gene: TRBJ1-1
CDR3 DNA: TGCGCCAGCAGCCAAGATGGTCTAGGCAGGAGAGCTGAAGCTTTCTTT
CDR3 protein: CASSQDGLGRRAEAFF

V gene: TRBV4-3
clone size: few
D gene: -
J gene: TRBJ2-1
CDR3 DNA: TGCGCCAGCAGCCAAGATGGGACCGCGAGGGATGAGCAGTTCTTC
CDR3 protein: CASSQDGTARDEQFF

V gene: TRBV11-2
clone size: -
D gene: -
J gene: TRBJ1-5
CDR3 DNA: TGTGCCAGCAGCAAGGGAGGAAGCAATCAGCCCCAGCATTTT
CDR3 protein: CASSKGGSNQPQHF

V gene: TRBV4-3
clone size: -
D gene: TRBD1
J gene: TRBJ2-7
CDR3 DNA: TGCGCCAGCAGCCAAGATCCACAGGGGTTGGCCGAGCAGTACTTC
CDR3 protein: CASSQDPQGLAEQYF

V gene: TRBV2
clone size: -
D gene: -
J gene: TRBJ2-7
CDR3 DNA: TGTGCCAGCAGTGGAAAAGAGAGGCGAGCTCGGGAGCAGTACTTC
CDR3 protein: CASSGKERRAREQYF

V gene: TRBV19
clone size: once
D gene: -
J gene: TRBJ2-2
CDR3 DNA: TGTGCCAGTAGTAGGCCCGGGACGGTGAACACCGGGGAGCTGTTTTTT
CDR3 protein: CASSRPGTVNTGELFF

V gene: TRBV28
clone size: -
D gene: -
J gene: TRBJ1-5
CDR3 DNA: TGTGCCAGCAGTGGGCAGTATCAGCCCCAGCATTTT
CDR3 protein: CASSGQYQPQHF

V gene: TRBV7-2
clone size: -
D gene: -
J gene: TRBJ2-3
CDR3 DNA: TGTGCCAGCAGCTTAGCGGGAGTCAGCACAGATACGCAGTATTTT
CDR3 protein: CASSLAGVSTDTQYF

V gene: TRBV7-9
clone size: -
D gene: -
J gene: TRBJ2-6
CDR3 DNA: TGTGCCAGCAGCTTAGCCCTCTCTGGGGCCAACGTCCTGACTTTC
CDR3 protein: CASSLALSGANVLTF

V gene: TRBV12-3/TRBV12-4
clone size: -
D gene: -
J gene: TRBJ1-2
CDR3 DNA: TGTGCCAGCAGCCAGGCTTATGGCTACACCTTC
CDR3 protein: CASSQAYGYTF

V gene: TRBV7-9
clone size: -
D gene: -
J gene: TRBJ2-1
CDR3 DNA: TGTGCCAGCAGCTTCCCCTTTGTAAGCTACAATGAGCAGTTCTTC
CDR3 protein: CASSFPFVSYNEQFF

V gene: TRBV27
clone size: once
D gene: -
J gene: TRBJ1-1
CDR3 DNA: TGTGCCAGCAGTTTAGCAGGGATAGCCGAAGCTTTCTTT
CDR3 protein: CASSLAGIAEAFF

V gene: TRBV7-2
clone size: -
D gene: -
J gene: TRBJ2-3
CDR3 DNA: TGTGCCAGCAGCCAGGGGACTCGTGGAGATACGCAGTATTTT
CDR3 protein: CASSQGTRGDTQYF

V gene: TRBV4-1
clone size: -
D gene: TRBD2
J gene: TRBJ2-3
CDR3 DNA: TGCGCCAGCAGCCAAGGGATTGGGACTATAAGCACAGATACGCAGTATTTT
CDR3 protein: CASSQGIGTISTDTQYF

V gene: TRBV28
clone size: -
D gene: TRBD2
J gene: TRBJ2-7
CDR3 DNA: TGTGCCAGCAGTTTTGGGACTAGCGGGAGGGCCGGATACGAGCAGTACTTC
CDR3 protein: CASSFGTSGRAGYEQYF

V gene: TRBV7-9
clone size: -
D gene: TRBD1
J gene: TRBJ1-6
CDR3 DNA: TGTGCCAGCAGCTTAGCGCGTGGGGACAGGGGGCCTTCACCCCTCCACTTT
CDR3 protein: CASSLARGDRGPSPLHF

V gene: TRBV7-6
clone size: once
D gene: -
J gene: TRBJ2-5
CDR3 DNA: TGTGCCAGCAGCTTAGCAACTACGGGACTCGGATACTTC
CDR3 protein: CASSLATTGLGYF

V gene: TRBV28
clone size: -
D gene: TRBD2
J gene: TRBJ2-7
CDR3 DNA: TGTGCCAGCGGGAGTGGCGGGAGTAAGTACGAGCAGTACTTC
CDR3 protein: CASGSGGSKYEQYF

V gene: TRBV19
clone size: -
D gene: TRBD2
J gene: TRBJ2-1
CDR3 DNA: TGTGCCAGTAGTATTGGTAGCGGGAGCCTCAATGAGCAGTTCTTC
CDR3 protein: CASSIGSGSLNEQFF

V gene: TRBV6-1
clone size: -
D gene: -
J gene: TRBJ1-5
CDR3 DNA: TGTGCCAGCAGTGACAGGGCCAGATATAGCAATCAGCCCCAGCATTTT
CDR3 protein: CASSDRARYSNQPQHF

V gene: TRBV4-1
clone size: few
D gene: -
J gene: TRBJ1-1
CDR3 DNA: TGCGCCAGCAGCCAAGGGGTCAGGAACATGAACACTGAAGCTTTCTTT
CDR3 protein: CASSQGVRNMNTEAFF

V gene: TRBV19
clone size: -
D gene: -
J gene: TRBJ1-2
CDR3 DNA: TGTGCCAGTAGTATCCCATCCATTGGGAAGCGTCAAAATGGCTACACCTTC
CDR3 protein: CASSIPSIGKRQNGYTF

V gene: TRBV7-2
clone size: -
D gene: -
J gene: TRBJ2-5
CDR3 DNA: TGTGCCAGCAGCCGCCGAGCGACCCAAGAGACCCAGTACTTC
CDR3 protein: CASSRRATQETQYF

V gene: TRBV5-4
clone size: once
D gene: -
J gene: TRBJ1-2
CDR3 DNA: TGTGCCAGCAGCTTTGGGGAGGTAGACTATGGCTACACCTTC
CDR3 protein: CASSFGEVDYGYTF

V gene: TRBV4-3
clone size: -
D gene: -
J gene: TRBJ1-4
CDR3 DNA: TGCGCCAGCAGCCAAGGAAGGGACCTTAATGAAAAACTGTTTTTT
CDR3 protein: CASSQGRDLNEKLFF

V gene: TRBV2
clone size: -
D gene: TRBD1
J gene: TRBJ2-7
CDR3 DNA: TGTGCCAGCAGCGCCGACAGGGACTACGAGCAGTACTTC
CDR3 protein: CASSADRDYEQYF

V gene: TRBV5-1
clone size: -
D gene: TRBD1
J gene: TRBJ2-3
CDR3 DNA: TGCGCCAGCAGCTTGAAGGCAGGGGGCGGCACAGATACGCAGTATTTT
CDR3 protein: CASSLKAGGGTDTQYF

V gene: TRBV6-1
clone size: -
D gene: TRBD2
J gene: TRBJ2-1
CDR3 DNA: TGTGCCAGCAGTGAATTAGGCGGGAGGTACAATGAGCAGTTCTTC
CDR3 protein: CASSELGGRYNEQFF

V gene: TRBV5-5
clone size: -
D gene: TRBD2
J gene: TRBJ2-5
CDR3 DNA: TGTGCCAGCAGCTTGAGGCGGGAGGGTCGGGAGACCCAGTACTTC
CDR3 protein: CASSLRREGRETQYF

V gene: TRBV6-5
clone size: -
D gene: -
J gene: TRBJ1-2
CDR3 DNA: TGTGCCAGCAGTCAAACCGGGCCCTATGGCTACACCTTC
CDR3 protein: CASSQTGPYGYTF

V gene: TRBV28
clone size: -
D gene: -
J gene: TRBJ1-1
CDR3 DNA: TGTGCCAGCACTTCCTTCGCCCAGCGGAACACTGAAGCTTTCTTT
CDR3 protein: CASTSFAQRNTEAFF

V gene: TRBV9
clone size: once
D gene: -
J gene: TRBJ2-3
CDR3 DNA: TGTGCCAGCAGCGTCCCACGGGAGTTCACAGATACGCAGTATTTT
CDR3 protein: CASSVPREFTDTQYF

V gene: TRBV11-3
clone size: -
D gene: -
J gene: TRBJ1-2
CDR3 DNA: TGTGCCAGCAGCTCCGAGGGACGGCGCGGTAACTATGGCTACACCTTC
CDR3 protein: CASSSEGRRGNYGYTF

V gene: TRBV28
clone size: -
D gene: -
J gene: TRBJ1-5
CDR3 DNA: TGTGCCAGCAGTTTACCCACGGGCAATCAGCCCCAGCATTTT
CDR3 protein: CASSLPTGNQPQHF

V gene: TRBV11-2
clone size: -
D gene: -
J gene: TRBJ2-7
CDR3 DNA: TGTGCCAGCAGCTTAGCCCCGGGAGCGCAGTACTTC
CDR3 protein: CASSLAPGAQYF

V gene: TRBV7-2
clone size: -
D gene: TRBD1
J gene: TRBJ1-2
CDR3 DNA: TGTGCCAGCAGCACCGGACAGGGAGGGTATGGCTACACCTTC
CDR3 protein: CASSTGQGGYGYTF

V gene: TRBV3-1/TRBV3-2
clone size: -
D gene: -
J gene: TRBJ1-2
CDR3 DNA: TGTGCCAGCAGCCAACAGGGAATCCACTATGGCTACACCTTC
CDR3 protein: CASSQQGIHYGYTF

V gene: TRBV5-1
clone size: -
D gene: -
J gene: TRBJ1-5
CDR3 DNA: TGCGCCAGCAGCTTGGGGCCCCCAGGAGCGCCCCAGCATTTT
CDR3 protein: CASSLGPPGAPQHF

V gene: TRBV11-2
clone size: -
D gene: TRBD2
J gene: TRBJ2-7
CDR3 DNA: TGTGCCAGCAGCCAGAGCAGACTAGCGGGCTACGAGCAGTACTTC
CDR3 protein: CASSQSRLAGYEQYF

V gene: TRBV7-2
clone size: -
D gene: -
J gene: TRBJ2-7
CDR3 DNA: TGTGCCAGCAGCTTTTCGATTACGGGGGCGACTTACGAGCAGTACTTC
CDR3 protein: CASSFSITGATYEQYF

V gene: TRBV30
clone size: -
D gene: -
J gene: TRBJ1-1
CDR3 DNA: TGTGCCTGGAGTCTCAGGCAACCCAGGGAGACTGAAGCTTTCTTT
CDR3 protein: CAWSLRQPRETEAFF

V gene: TRBV7-2
clone size: -
D gene: -
J gene: TRBJ2-5
CDR3 DNA: TGTGCCAGCAGCCCAAACAGCCGGGGCCAAGAGACCCAGTACTTC
CDR3 protein: CASSPNSRGQETQYF

V gene: TRBV24-1
clone size: -
D gene: -
J gene: TRBJ2-7
CDR3 DNA: TGTGCCACCAGTTCAGGGGCTAGGTACGAGCAGTACTTC
CDR3 protein: CATSSGARYEQYF

V gene: TRBV6-1
clone size: -
D gene: -
J gene: TRBJ1-5
CDR3 DNA: TGTGCCAGCAGTGCCCCGGGGGGGTATAGCAATCAGCCCCAGCATTTT
CDR3 protein: CASSAPGGYSNQPQHF

V gene: TRBV30
clone size: few
D gene: TRBD1
J gene: TRBJ1-1
CDR3 DNA: TGTGCCTGGGGGACCGGACAGGGGAACACTGAAGCTTTCTTT
CDR3 protein: CAWGTGQGNTEAFF

V gene: TRBV14
clone size: -
D gene: -
J gene: TRBJ1-3
CDR3 DNA: TGTGCCAGCAGCCAAGCGGGTCGCAGGGTCGAAGCTGGAAACACCATATATTTT
CDR3 protein: CASSQAGRRVEAGNTIYF

V gene: TRBV27
clone size: -
D gene: TRBD2
J gene: TRBJ2-1
CDR3 DNA: TGTGCCAGCAGTTCGGGACTAAAGGCACATGAGCAGTTCTTC
CDR3 protein: CASSSGLKAHEQFF